These T cell receptor beta chains were read from a single sample in a study of cytomegalovirus exposure and HLA in healthy donors. Using immunoSEQ multiplex PCR, the repertoire was profiled, and TCRdb retains in-frame clones only, with some absent. There are 140,000 or so clones in the sample; just under 70% occur only once, and about 4.7% lies in the top ten. The specimen was PBMCs. The receptor set was obtained from a man in his sixties in good health and CMV-seronegative. Both conserved end residues are part of each CDR3. A D gene is named only where the DNA matches it firmly. A row's size may be missing; if present it is once, few, many or a size class.

j_call,v_call,clone_size,d_call,cdr3_nt,cdr3_aa
TRBJ2-7,TRBV12-5,.,.,TGTGCTAGTCGCCGGGGGGCGACGATGGAGCAGTACTTC,CASRRGATMEQYF
TRBJ2-5,TRBV5-1,few,TRBD1,TGCGCCAGCAGCTTAACAGGGGGCGAAGAGACCCAGTACTTC,CASSLTGGEETQYF
TRBJ2-2,TRBV5-1,.,TRBD1,TGCGCCAGCAGCGAGGGACAGGGAGAGGCAGGATGGGTGTTTTTT,CASSEGQGEAGWVFF
TRBJ2-2,TRBV27,few,.,TGTGCCAGCAGTGCCAACAGCAATCGTTACACCGGGGAGCTGTTTTTT,CASSANSNRYTGELFF
TRBJ2-7,TRBV15,.,.,TGTGCCACCAGCAGATCTGGACCGGGACAAGGAGGTGAGCAGTACTTC,CATSRSGPGQGGEQYF
TRBJ2-4,TRBV9,.,TRBD1,TGTGCCAGCAGCCTCGGGACAGGGGTGAACATTCAGTACTTC,CASSLGTGVNIQYF
TRBJ2-1,TRBV9,.,TRBD2,TGTGCCAGCAGCGGAGAGAGGACTAGCGGTTACAATGAGCAGTTCTTC,CASSGERTSGYNEQFF
TRBJ1-2,TRBV28,.,.,TGTGCCAGCAGTTTACCTAGGACATCAGGGAACTATGGCTACACCTTC,CASSLPRTSGNYGYTF
TRBJ2-7,TRBV11-2,.,.,TGTGCCAGCAGCGAACAGGGCTACGAGCAGTACTTC,CASSEQGYEQYF
TRBJ1-2,TRBV5-4,.,.,TGTGCCAGCAGCCTTAGACTGACTAACTATGGCTACACCTTC,CASSLRLTNYGYTF
TRBJ2-2,TRBV2,.,.,TGTGCCAGCAGTGAAGCGCAACGGGATGCCGGGCTGTTTTTT,CASSEAQRDAGLFF
TRBJ1-1,TRBV7-3,.,.,TGTGCCAGCAGCTCCCAGGGGACTGAAGCTTTCTTT,CASSSQGTEAFF
TRBJ1-1,TRBV30,.,TRBD1,TGTGCCTTCGGGGACAGGGACACTGAAGCTTTCTTT,CAFGDRDTEAFF
TRBJ1-6,TRBV6-1,few,.,TGTGCCAGCAGTGAGGTGCTACCCGGAGGGAATTCACCCCTCCACTTT,CASSEVLPGGNSPLHF
TRBJ2-1,TRBV19,.,TRBD1,TGTGCCAGTAGCATGACTCTGTATGGGACAGGGGGCGGAAGCAATGAGCAGTTCTTC,CASSMTLYGTGGGSNEQFF
TRBJ1-3,TRBV10-3,once,TRBD1,TGTGCCATCAGTGGTGACAGGGAGGCGGCAAACACCATATATTTT,CAISGDREAANTIYF
TRBJ1-2,TRBV27,.,.,TGTGCCAGCAGTCCGGATGGGAGGACTAACTATGGCTACACCTTC,CASSPDGRTNYGYTF
TRBJ2-3,TRBV5-4,.,TRBD2,TGTGCCAGCAGCCGAAACAGGGGTACTAGCGGGAGGGGTCGTGCAGATACGCAGTATTTT,CASSRNRGTSGRGRADTQYF
TRBJ1-2,TRBV27,.,.,TGTGCCAGCAGTTTATTAGGACAGAACTATGGCTACACCTTC,CASSLLGQNYGYTF
TRBJ1-4,TRBV5-1,.,.,TGCGCCAGCAGCTTGGGACAGCAGGATGAAAAACTGTTTTTT,CASSLGQQDEKLFF
TRBJ2-7,TRBV7-2,.,.,TGTGCCAGCAGCTTAGCTGCGGGGGCGTCCTACGAGCAGTACTTC,CASSLAAGASYEQYF
TRBJ2-7,TRBV10-2,.,TRBD1,TGCGCCAGCAGCCTCGGACAGGGCCCTGGCGAGCAGTACTTC,CASSLGQGPGEQYF
TRBJ2-3,TRBV7-9,.,TRBD2,TGTGCCAGCAGATCCCGACTAGCGGGAGCGAAAGATACGCAGTATTTT,CASRSRLAGAKDTQYF
TRBJ1-6,TRBV14,.,.,TGTGCCAGCAGCCAACAGATCATTGATTCACCCCTCCACTTT,CASSQQIIDSPLHF
TRBJ2-3,TRBV25-1,once,.,TGTGCCAGCAGGTCATTGGGAGTCGCAGATACGCAGTATTTT,CASRSLGVADTQYF
TRBJ2-2,TRBV2,.,.,TGTGCCAGCTGGAGCGGGGAGCTGTTTTTT,CASWSGELFF
TRBJ1-5,TRBV7-2,.,TRBD1,TGTGCCAGCAGCTTAGGGGGGGACAGGTACAATCAGCCCCAGCATTTT,CASSLGGDRYNQPQHF
TRBJ1-4,TRBV5-6,.,.,TGTGCCAGCAGCTTCACAACCTCTAATGAAAAACTGTTTTTT,CASSFTTSNEKLFF
TRBJ1-1,TRBV6-5,few,TRBD1,TGTGCCAGCAGTTACGACAGGGGTGAAGCTTTCTTT,CASSYDRGEAFF
TRBJ1-1,TRBV5-1,once,TRBD1,TGCGCCAGCAGCTTGTCGGCAGGGGGCGTGCGAACTGAAGCTTTCTTT,CASSLSAGGVRTEAFF
TRBJ1-2,TRBV7-6,.,.,TGTGCCAGCAGGGCGGGACTTAACTATGGCTACACCTTC,CASRAGLNYGYTF
TRBJ2-1,TRBV29-1,.,TRBD2,TGCAGCCTGAGCGGGAGGGAGGCTGAGCAGTTCTTC,CSLSGREAEQFF
TRBJ2-5,TRBV5-5,.,TRBD2,TGTGCCAGCAGCTTGGGTCTCCTAGCGGGAGAGACCCAGTACTTC,CASSLGLLAGETQYF
TRBJ1-3,TRBV7-2,.,.,TGTGCCAGCAGCCCATGGGGGGGTGGTGGAAACACCATATATTTT,CASSPWGGGGNTIYF
TRBJ1-1,TRBV15,few,.,TGTGCCACCAGCAGAGATCAGGTAAAAGAGGGAACTGAAGCTTTCTTT,CATSRDQVKEGTEAFF
TRBJ1-5,TRBV6-4,.,.,TGTGCCAGCAGTGACTGGGGAGGGGCTGATAGCAATCAGCCCCAGCATTTT,CASSDWGGADSNQPQHF
TRBJ2-3,TRBV14,.,.,TGTGCCAGCAGCCTGAACCATTGGACTTCGCAGGCAGATACGCAGTATTTT,CASSLNHWTSQADTQYF
TRBJ2-7,TRBV6-5,.,TRBD1,TGTGCCAGCAGTGGGACAGGGGGCGCTTTCGGGGAGCAGTACTTC,CASSGTGGAFGEQYF
TRBJ1-2,TRBV28,.,.,TGTGCCAGCAGTTTATTACAGGGTGGCTACACCTTC,CASSLLQGGYTF
TRBJ1-1,TRBV29-1,.,.,TGCAGCGGGGCCGCGGGACTGCGGGGCGCTGAAGCTTTCTTT,CSGAAGLRGAEAFF
TRBJ1-1,TRBV5-1,.,TRBD1,TGCGCCAGCAGCTGGACGACAGGGGGCTCGGAAGCTTTCTTT,CASSWTTGGSEAFF
TRBJ2-7,TRBV11-1,few,TRBD1,TGTGCCAGCAGCTTAGGTTACAGGGGGGAGTCATCCTACGAGCAGTACTTC,CASSLGYRGESSYEQYF
TRBJ2-1,TRBV27,.,TRBD2,TGTGCCAGCAGGACTAGCGGGAGCGATGAGCAGTTCTTC,CASRTSGSDEQFF
TRBJ1-2,TRBV7-2,.,.,TGTGCCAGCAGCTTAGTTTCGGGTGGCTACACCTTC,CASSLVSGGYTF
TRBJ2-3,TRBV6-4,.,.,TGTGCCAGCAGTGACGATTCCACTAGCACAGATACGCAGTATTTT,CASSDDSTSTDTQYF
TRBJ1-1,TRBV6-5,.,.,TGTGCCACGCGTCGGGGTCGTATCACTGAAGCTTTCTTT,CATRRGRITEAFF
TRBJ2-1,TRBV11-3,.,TRBD2,TGTGCCAGCAGCTTAGAAGGGACTAGCGGGAGTAACGATCTCAATGAGCAGTTCTTC,CASSLEGTSGSNDLNEQFF
TRBJ2-1,TRBV27,.,TRBD2,TGTGCCAGCAGGAAGACTAGCGGGAGGAATGAGCAGTTCTTC,CASRKTSGRNEQFF
TRBJ1-2,TRBV30,.,TRBD1,TGTGCCTGGAGTCGGACAGGGGCTGGCTATGGCTACACCTTC,CAWSRTGAGYGYTF